Below, 30 T cell receptor beta chains from the same sample are listed, as sequenced in a study of post-analysis software for immune sequencing data. Incorporated into the TCR beta cDNA libraries were unique molecular identifiers, which served to reduce PCR and sequencing biases. TCRdb used MiXCR to reprocess the PCR reads, holding one entry per CDR3 protein. The profile shows hundreds of thousands of distinct CDR3 sequences, approximately 53% of them singletons. These TCRs' antigens remain unknown. Study-level findings and limits: TRBV5-6, TRBV5-1 and TRBV20-1 belonged to a set of roughly five TRBV segments that were more frequent in patients than controls.

Material for sequencing was blood. The receptors were gathered from a girl aged 5-17 years with multiple sclerosis.

The CDR3 nucleotides read TGCGCCAGCAGCTTGGACCCCGGACAGCACAATGAGCAGTTCTTC. Its protein product is CASSLDPGQHNEQFF. The chain uses TRBV5-1 and TRBJ2-1; D might be TRBD1 (6 bases). Germline V gives CDR1 SGHRS, CDR2 YFSETQ. This CDR3 has 15 residues. The germline V and J ends were trimmed by 0 bases and 5 bases, with 12 bases remaining between them.

Turning to this clonotype: Germline is not matched at one junction end, which may reflect a read error. V usage is TRBV20-1 and J usage is TRBJ2-5; the D is unclear. Germline V gene sequence: CDR1 DFQATT, CDR2 SNEGSKA (reference sequence). The CDR3 runs 12 residues. The CDR3, as DNA: TGTGGCCTCCAGAATCCCCAAGAGACCCAGTACTTC. This sequence encodes CGLQNPQETQYF.

This clonotype has a handful of counts. The genes are TRBV3-1 and TRBJ1-6, with TRBD1 identical over 9 bases. Germline V lookup: CDR1 LGHDT, CDR2 YNNKEL (reference sequence). V trimming: 0 bases; J trimming: 8 bases; junction bases outside the gene matches: 2. The CDR3 consists of 15 residues. The CDR3 sequence: CASSQEGQGYSPLHF. The CDR3, as DNA: TGTGCCAGCAGCCAAGAGGGACAGGGTTATTCACCCCTCCACTTT.

This clonotype was detected only once. This chain uses TRBV20-1 with TRBJ2-7; D ambiguous. The CDR3 length is 12 residues. From germline, CDR1 is DFQATT and CDR2 SNEGSKA (reference sequence). Trimming took off 0 bases at V and 0 bases at J, with 3 bases between the two ends. The CDR3 sequence: CSARDASYEQYF. The CDR3 DNA reads as TGCAGTGCTAGAGACGCCTCCTACGAGCAGTACTTC.

This clonotype was counted between two and nine times. The gene calls are TRBV10-2 and TRBJ1-4; unclear D gene. There are 14 residues in the CDR3. The germline gives CDR1 WSHSY, CDR2 SAAADI. Trimming removed 6 bases from V and 6 bases from J, with 14 bases in between. The CDR3 region has the DNA TGCGCCAGCAGAAGGATCCTGAGTGATGAAAAACTGTTTTTT. Protein: CASRRILSDEKLFF.

This clonotype was seen a few times. In DNA, the CDR3 is TGCAGTGCGCCTGGACAGGCCTTAGGCTACACCTTC. This sequence encodes CSAPGQALGYTF. The chain recombines TRBV20-1 with TRBJ1-2; the match to TRBD1 covers 7 bases. Losses at the gene ends were 6 bases for V and 8 bases for J; bases not matched to a gene: 9. Germline V lookup: CDR1 DFQATT, CDR2 SNEGSKA (reference sequence). The CDR3 is made up of 12 amino acids.

This clonotype showed up just a few times. The chain has TRBV29-1 and TRBJ1-2; D is undetermined. V was shortened by 3 bases and J by 4 bases, with 6 bases between the two germline ends. The CDR3 has 11 amino acids. The germline V gene has CDR1 SQVTM and CDR2 ANQGSEA. The CDR3: CSVDSTYGYTF. For the CDR3, the DNA is TGCAGCGTTGACAGCACCTATGGCTACACCTTC.

In its sample, this clonotype was seen a few times. The chain employs TRBV5-1 and TRBJ1-2; TRBD1 agrees at 7 bases. Germline V gene lookup returns CDR1 SGHRS and CDR2 YFSETQ. V gave up 5 bases and J gave up 8 bases; unmatched junction bases: 15. This CDR3 region has 15 residues. The CDR3 loop is CASREERQGVWGYTF. CDR3 nucleotide sequence: TGCGCCAGCAGGGAGGAGCGACAGGGAGTGTGGGGCTACACCTTC.

This clonotype has only one observation. The rearrangement uses TRBV12-3 or TRBV12-4 and TRBJ1-2; D remains ambiguous. This CDR3 comprises 13 residues. Trimming removed 5 bases from V and 4 bases from J, with 11 bases in between. The CDR3 loop reads CASSLISFYGYTF. The CDR3 nucleotides read TGTGCCAGCAGTCTGATTTCCTTCTATGGCTACACCTTC.

The CDR3 sequence: CASGEGQITAKNIQYF. CDR3 sequence (DNA): TGTGCTAGTGGTGAGGGACAGATAACGGCCAAAAACATTCAGTACTTC. The chain couples TRBV12-5 to TRBJ2-4; 7 nucleotides match TRBD1. This CDR3 contains 16 residues. Germline-derived CDR1 and CDR2 are LGHNT and FRNRAP. Losses at the gene ends were 5 bases for V and 1 base for J; bases not matched to a gene: 8.

This clonotype has more than one count but fewer than ten. This chain links TRBV15 with TRBJ1-6; TRBD1 aligns across 9 bases. The trim removed 5 bases at V and 8 bases at J, leaving 7 bases unmatched. The CDR3 is 15 residues long. In germline, CDR1 is LNHNV, CDR2 YYDKDF (reference sequence). CDR3 sequence reads: CATSVSGTGYSPLHF. In nucleotides, the CDR3 is TGTGCCACCAGCGTCTCCGGGACAGGGTATTCACCCCTCCACTTT.

This clonotype turned up a few times. This chain uses TRBV5-6 with TRBJ2-6; D uncertain. The V gene lost 4 bases and the J gene lost 18 bases, with 20 bases spanning the gap. Looked up from germline, CDR1 is SGHDT and CDR2 is YYEEEE. This CDR3 has 13 residues. CDR3 sequence: CASSNRVTPYQTF. The DNA of the CDR3 is TGTGCCAGCAGCAACCGGGTTACGCCCTATCAGACTTTC. Drawing the rest from reference TRBV5-6 and TRBJ2-6, the complete variable domain is DAGVTQSPTHLIKTRGQQVTLRCSPKSGHDTVSWYQQALGQGPQFIFQYYEEEERQRGNFPDRFSGHQFPNYSSELNVNALLLGDSALYLCASSNRVTPYQTFGAGSRLTVL.

This clonotype showed up just a few times. This chain connects TRBV5-1 to TRBJ2-7; D gene unclear. Germline CDR1 SGHRS, CDR2 YFSETQ. The CDR3 is made up of 15 amino acids. The V and J ends lost 0 bases and 3 bases respectively, with 13 bases between them. CDR3 amino acids: CASSLEAPMDYEQYF. The CDR3 coding sequence is TGCGCCAGCAGCTTGGAGGCTCCTATGGACTACGAGCAGTACTTC.

The V gene is TRBV4-1, the J gene TRBJ2-7, with 12 bases aligning to TRBD2. The CDR3 runs 16 residues. In germline, CDR1 is MGHRA, CDR2 YSYEKL. The ends lost 2 bases at V and 3 bases at J; junction bases unmatched: 5. CDR3 DNA sequence: TGCGCCAGCAGCCAACAGACTAGCGGGAGTTTCTACGAGCAGTACTTC. It yields the protein CASSQQTSGSFYEQYF.

The chain recombines TRBV4-1 with TRBJ1-1; D not resolved. The CDR3 is 20 amino acids. Germline V gives CDR1 MGHRA, CDR2 YSYEKL. V was trimmed by 0 bases and J by 0 bases, leaving 23 bases between them. DNA of the CDR3: TGCGCCAGCAGCCAAGAAGGTGTCAGGCAACCGGGCCGGCTGAACACTGAAGCTTTCTTT. Translation: CASSQEGVRQPGRLNTEAFF.

This clonotype was counted only a few times. This chain links TRBV21-1 with TRBJ2-3; the DNA was not used to check the table's D call, TRBD1. TRBV21-1 is a pseudogene. The CDR3 runs to 14 residues. Here the CDR3 reads CASSKGQGTDTQYF. Written as DNA, the CDR3 is TGTGCCAGCAGCAAAGGGCAGGGCACAGATACGCAGTATTTT.

This clonotype was found a few times. The V and J genes are TRBV5-1 and TRBJ2-7; 7 nucleotides line up with TRBD2. Germline V gives CDR1 SGHRS, CDR2 YFSETQ. Trimming removed 2 bases from V and 0 bases from J; junction bases left unmatched: 8. This CDR3 is 16 amino acids long. CDR3 nucleotide sequence: TGCGCCAGCAGCTTTAGGCTAGCGGCGAGCTCCTACGAGCAGTACTTC. Protein product: CASSFRLAASSYEQYF.

This clonotype was seen more than once but under ten times. This CDR3 is CASSSLAGEQYF. In DNA, the CDR3 is TGTGCCAGCAGTTCGCTAGCGGGAGAGCAGTACTTC. The chain recombines TRBV12-3 or TRBV12-4 with TRBJ2-7; TRBD2 matches 9 bases. The trim removed 4 bases at V and 7 bases at J, leaving 2 bases unmatched. This CDR3 spans 12 amino acids.

The chain is built from TRBV7-2 and TRBJ1-5; tentative D call: TRBD1 (6 bases). CDR1 and CDR2 from the germline V gene are SGHTA and FQGNSA. The CDR3 has 13 amino acids. Trimming shortened V by 8 bases and J by 7 bases, and 15 bases separated the two germline ends. CDR3 sequence: CASRTGSGQPQHF. CDR3 DNA sequence: TGTGCCAGCCGTACAGGGAGCGGACAGCCCCAGCATTTT.

The rearrangement joins TRBV6-4 to TRBJ1-5; D remains ambiguous. The CDR3 extends over 16 amino acids. With 7 bases removed from V and 0 bases from J, the gap between germline ends came to 16 bases. CDR1 is MRHNA and CDR2 is SNTAGT in the germline V gene. CDR3 nucleotide sequence: TGTGCCAGCACTCGGTGGCCAAATTATAGCAATCAGCCCCAGCATTTT. Encoded protein: CASTRWPNYSNQPQHF.

The chain employs TRBV5-1 and TRBJ2-7; TRBD1 or TRBD2 may be the D gene (5 bases each). The V end lost 5 bases, the J end lost 7 bases, and 22 bases lay between the germline ends. The CDR3 is 15 residues long. Germline assignment: CDR1 SGHRS and CDR2 YFSETQ. The CDR3 nucleotides read TGCGCCAGCAGACAACCCGGGACCGCCGGGAATGAGCAGTACTTC. Amino acids: CASRQPGTAGNEQYF. The entire variable domain, with the rest obtained from reference TRBV5-1 and TRBJ2-7, is as follows: KAGVTQTPRYLIKTRGQQVTLSCSPISGHRSVSWYQQTPGQGLQFLFEYFSETQRNKGNFPGRFSGRQFSNSRSEMNVSTLELGDSALYLCASRQPGTAGNEQYFGPGTRLTVT.

The CDR3 DNA reads as TGCGCCAGCAGGAGCCTGGACAGATACAATGAGCAGTTCTTC. Protein: CASRSLDRYNEQFF. The rearrangement links TRBV10-2 to TRBJ2-1, with D perhaps matching TRBD1 (6 bases). The V end was cut by 6 bases, the J end by 4 bases, with 13 bases between. Germline CDR1 is WSHSY and CDR2 is SAAADI. This CDR3 contains 14 residues.

CDR3 sequence reads: CASSLMMNTEAFF. CDR3 DNA sequence: TGCGCCAGCAGCCTAATGATGAACACTGAAGCTTTCTTT. The rearrangement uses TRBV5-1 and TRBJ1-1; D not certain. Germline loops: CDR1 SGHRS, CDR2 YFSETQ. V was cut by 4 bases and J by 0 bases, with 7 bases left in between. This CDR3 spans 13 amino acids.

The chain carries TRBV7-3 and TRBJ2-5, with 7 bases lining up with TRBD2. Per germline, CDR1 SGHTA and CDR2 FQGTGA. CDR3 length equals 16 residues. Trimming removed 5 bases from V and 11 bases from J; junction bases left unmatched: 20. CDR3 protein: CASSPTPGGGNNEQYF. CDR3 coding DNA: TGTGCCAGCAGCCCGACTCCCGGCGGGGGTAACAATGAGCAGTACTTC. The variable domain in full, with the rest retrieved from reference TRBV7-3 and TRBJ2-5, is GAGVSQTPSNKVTEKGKYVELRCDPISGHTALYWYRQSLGQGPEFLIYFQGTGAADDSGLPNDRFFAVRPEGSVSTLKIQRTERGDSAVYLCASSPTPGGGNNEQYFGPGTRLLVL.

The chain couples TRBV5-1 to TRBJ1-6, with D unresolved. Germline loops: CDR1 SGHRS, CDR2 YFSETQ. This CDR3 region has 15 residues. Deletions cut 0 bases from V and 3 bases from J, with 7 bases between. CDR3 in amino acids: CASSLEGHYNSPLHF. CDR3 nucleotides: TGCGCCAGCAGCTTGGAGGGCCACTATAATTCACCCCTCCACTTT. Looking up the rest from reference TRBV5-1 and TRBJ1-6 gives the full variable domain: KAGVTQTPRYLIKTRGQQVTLSCSPISGHRSVSWYQQTPGQGLQFLFEYFSETQRNKGNFPGRFSGRQFSNSRSEMNVSTLELGDSALYLCASSLEGHYNSPLHFGNGTRLTVT.

Points on this clonotype: Being one base from a much bigger clone, this may be a read error. V usage is TRBV29-1 and J usage is TRBJ2-7; D may match TRBD1 or TRBD2 (5 bases each). CDR3 length equals 11 residues. V gave up 7 bases and J gave up 2 bases, with 9 bases separating them. CDR1 is SQVTM, CDR2 ANQGSEA, per germline. CDR3 sequence reads: CSGGDPYEQYF. In nucleotides, the CDR3 is TGCAGCGGAGGGGATCCCTACGAGCAGTACTTC.

This sequence joins TRBV20-1 and TRBJ1-2; D remains ambiguous. This CDR3 spans 13 amino acids. Germline V gene sequence: CDR1 DFQATT, CDR2 SNEGSKA (reference sequence). V gave up 6 bases and J gave up 2 bases, with 13 bases separating them. The chain's CDR3 is CSALFSVNYGYTF. DNA for the CDR3: TGCAGTGCCTTGTTCAGTGTCAACTATGGCTACACCTTC.

A few counts support this clonotype. This rearrangement joins TRBV3-1 to TRBJ2-1; D remains unclear. V lost 0 bases and J 8 bases, leaving 8 bases between the germline ends. The V gene's germline CDR1 is LGHDT and CDR2 YNNKEL (reference sequence). The CDR3 contains 13 residues. The CDR3 is CASSQDLRDEQFF. CDR3 DNA sequence: TGTGCCAGCAGCCAAGATCTCCGGGATGAGCAGTTCTTC.

This rearrangement joins TRBV7-9 to TRBJ2-7, with 14 bases aligning to TRBD2. The length of the CDR3 is 19 residues. The V gene end was trimmed by 0 bases and the J gene end by 7 bases; junction bases not matched to a gene: 14. From germline, CDR1 is SEHNR and CDR2 FQNEAQ (reference sequence). The CDR3 DNA is TGTGCCAGCAGCTTAGCTGGGACTAGCGGGAGCGGACGGGCGGGTGAGCAGTACTTC. Amino acids: CASSLAGTSGSGRAGEQYF.

The rearrangement uses TRBV5-1 and TRBJ2-1; 14 bases are a match to TRBD2. The closer fit of TRBJ2-7 to the DNA end suggests the J call may be wrong. The germline gives CDR1 SGHRS, CDR2 YFSETQ. CDR3 length: 17 residues. CDR3 amino acids: CASSSGTSGSKQYEQYF. CDR3 nucleotides: TGCGCCAGCAGCTCAGGGACTAGCGGGAGTAAACAGTACGAGCAGTACTTC.